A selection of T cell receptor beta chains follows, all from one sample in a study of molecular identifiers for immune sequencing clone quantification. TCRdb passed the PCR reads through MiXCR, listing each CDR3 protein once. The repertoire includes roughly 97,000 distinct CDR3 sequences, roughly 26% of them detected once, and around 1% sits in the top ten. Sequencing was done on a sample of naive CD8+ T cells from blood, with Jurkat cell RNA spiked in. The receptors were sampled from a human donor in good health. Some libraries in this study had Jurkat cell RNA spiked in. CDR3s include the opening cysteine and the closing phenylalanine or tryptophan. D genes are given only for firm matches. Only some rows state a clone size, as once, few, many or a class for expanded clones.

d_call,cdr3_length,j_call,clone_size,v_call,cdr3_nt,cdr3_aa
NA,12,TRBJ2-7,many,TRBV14,TGTGCCAGCAGCCAAGGCCCCCTCGAGCAGTACTTC,CASSQGPLEQYF
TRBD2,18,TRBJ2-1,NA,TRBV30,TGTGCCTGGAGTGGATTTCTCCCCTCGACTAGCGTCTACAATGAGCAGTTCTTC,CAWSGFLPSTSVYNEQFF
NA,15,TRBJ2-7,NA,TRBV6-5,TGTGCCGGCAGTCCGGGACAAGCGGTGACCTACGAGCAGTACTTC,CAGSPGQAVTYEQYF
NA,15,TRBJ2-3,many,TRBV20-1,TGCAGTGTTCCGGGGGGACACCTTTGGGCAGATACGCAGTATTTT,CSVPGGHLWADTQYF
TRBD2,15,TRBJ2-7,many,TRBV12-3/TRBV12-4,TGTGCCAGCAGTTTAGCGGTAGCGGGAGATCTCGAGCAGTACTTC,CASSLAVAGDLEQYF
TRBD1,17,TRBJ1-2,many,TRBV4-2,TGTGCCAGCAGCCATAGACAGGGGGTTCTTTATGACTATGGCTACACCTTC,CASSHRQGVLYDYGYTF
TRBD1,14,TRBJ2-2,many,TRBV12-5,TGTGCTAGTCAAAGGCAGGGGGCGACCGGGGAGCTGTTTTTT,CASQRQGATGELFF
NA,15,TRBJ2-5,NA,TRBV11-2,TGTGCCAGCAGCTTAGTGAGTATGGGTTCGGAGACCCAGTACTTC,CASSLVSMGSETQYF
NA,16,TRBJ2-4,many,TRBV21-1,TGTGCCAGCAGAAAAGGAGGGGACTATGACAAAAACATTCAGTACTTC,CASRKGGDYDKNIQYF
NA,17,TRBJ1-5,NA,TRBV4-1,TGCGCCAGCAGCCAAGGTCGGGCCGGGGCCCGTAATCAGCCCCAACAATTT,CASSQGRAGARNQPQQF
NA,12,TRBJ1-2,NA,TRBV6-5,TGTGCCAGCGGGGGTTCCCGCTATGGCTGCACCTTC,CASGGSRYGCTF
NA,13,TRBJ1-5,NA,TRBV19,TGTGCCAGTCAATGGGGGGGGGGTCAGCCCCAGCATTTT,CASQWGGGQPQHF
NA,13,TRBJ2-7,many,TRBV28,TGTGCCAGCAGCCTTTCAGAGGCGGGCGAGCAGTACTTC,CASSLSEAGEQYF
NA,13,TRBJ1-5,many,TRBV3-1,TGTGCCAGCAGCCAGAAACTCAATCAGCCCCAGCATTTT,CASSQKLNQPQHF
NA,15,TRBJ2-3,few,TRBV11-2,TGTGCCAGCAGCTTTGGCAGGGGTTGGAGGGACACGCAGTATTTT,CASSFGRGWRDTQYF